This T cell receptor beta chain was documented in a study of identical twins. General study findings and limits: Twin sharing of out-of-frame TCR alpha was underestimated by models in monozygotic pairs. The authors noted that invariant MAIT and iNKT cells could partly confound zero-insertion analyses.

Each CDR3 protein is one row after TCRdb ran MiXCR on the 5' RACE reads. Of 550,000 to 800,000 distinct CDR3 sequences listed, about 7% were seen once; the top ten hold 1.6%. This CDR3 is built from 15 residues. Trimming cost V 6 bases and J 6 bases, with 18 bases left between them. Of note for this clonotype: Its antigen is not known.

The same data also contributed to another study, on yellow fever vaccine responses in identical twins.

Sequencing was performed on PBMCs. The TCR was taken from a woman aged 18 to 35 in good health. This rearrangement joins TRBV12-3 or TRBV12-4 to TRBJ2-1; D tentatively fits TRBD1 or TRBD2 (5 bases each). The CDR3: CASSSGTRAGNEQFF. In DNA, the CDR3 is TGTGCCAGCAGCTCCGGGACCAGGGCGGGCAATGAGCAGTTCTTC.